This T cell receptor beta chain was obtained from a study of T cell responses to AZD1222 COVID-19 vaccine. The study, taken as a whole, reports: The study identified only five or six AZD1222 recipients as seropositive at baseline.

This clone has just one count. Its antigen is as yet unknown. The table came from immunoSEQ multiplex PCR; TCRdb's copy has only in-frame clones and leaves some out. The table has roughly 100,000 clones, over 80% seen once. The source material was peripheral blood, sampled on day 0 of AZD1222 vaccination. This TCR was sampled from an adult in good health.

The CDR3 loop is CASSLTRLGGSPLHF. For the CDR3, the DNA is TGTGCCAGCAGCTTAACCAGGCTTGGAGGTTCACCCCTCCACTTT. The gene calls are TRBV7-3 and TRBJ1-6; D ambiguous. There are 15 residues in the CDR3. The V end was cut by 0 bases, the J end by 9 bases, with 12 bases between. Germline V gene data show CDR1 as SGHTA and CDR2 as FQGTGA.